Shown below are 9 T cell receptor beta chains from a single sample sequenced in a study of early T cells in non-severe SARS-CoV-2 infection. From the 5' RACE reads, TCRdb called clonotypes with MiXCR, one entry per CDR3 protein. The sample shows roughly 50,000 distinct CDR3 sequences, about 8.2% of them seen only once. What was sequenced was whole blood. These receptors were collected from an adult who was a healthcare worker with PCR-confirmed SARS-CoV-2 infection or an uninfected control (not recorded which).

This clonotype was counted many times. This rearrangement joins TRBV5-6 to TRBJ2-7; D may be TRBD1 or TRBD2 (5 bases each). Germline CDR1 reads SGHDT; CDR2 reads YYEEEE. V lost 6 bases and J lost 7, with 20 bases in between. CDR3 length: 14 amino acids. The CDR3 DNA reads TGTGCCAGCACCTCACGCGGCAGGGAGCGGGAGCAGTACTTC. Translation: CASTSRGREREQYF.

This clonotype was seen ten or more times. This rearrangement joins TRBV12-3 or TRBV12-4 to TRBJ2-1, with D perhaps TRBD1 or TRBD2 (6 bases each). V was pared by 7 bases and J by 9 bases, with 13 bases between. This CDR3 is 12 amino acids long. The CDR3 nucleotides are TGTGCCAGCACCCCCAGGGGAGGTGAGCAGTTCTTC. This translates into CASTPRGGEQFF.

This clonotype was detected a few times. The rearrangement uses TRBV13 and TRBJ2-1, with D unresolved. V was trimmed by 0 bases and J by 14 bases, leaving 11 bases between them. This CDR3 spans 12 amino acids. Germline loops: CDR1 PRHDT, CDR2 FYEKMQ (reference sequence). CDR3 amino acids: CASSLGLTRKFF. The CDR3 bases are TGTGCCAGCAGCTTAGGGCTTACTCGGAAGTTCTTC.

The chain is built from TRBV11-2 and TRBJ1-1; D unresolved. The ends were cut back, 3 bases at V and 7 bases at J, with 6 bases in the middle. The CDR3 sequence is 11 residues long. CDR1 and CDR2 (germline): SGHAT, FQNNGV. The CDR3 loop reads CASSFGFEAFF. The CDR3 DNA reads TGTGCCAGCAGCTTCGGATTTGAAGCTTTCTTT.

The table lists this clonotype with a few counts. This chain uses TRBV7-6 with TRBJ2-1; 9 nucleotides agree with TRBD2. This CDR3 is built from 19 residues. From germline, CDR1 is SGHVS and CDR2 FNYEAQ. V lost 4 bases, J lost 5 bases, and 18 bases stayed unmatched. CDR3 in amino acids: CASSSASSGAHPINNEQFF. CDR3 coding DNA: TGTGCCAGCAGCTCGGCCTCTAGCGGGGCCCACCCAATCAACAATGAGCAGTTCTTC.

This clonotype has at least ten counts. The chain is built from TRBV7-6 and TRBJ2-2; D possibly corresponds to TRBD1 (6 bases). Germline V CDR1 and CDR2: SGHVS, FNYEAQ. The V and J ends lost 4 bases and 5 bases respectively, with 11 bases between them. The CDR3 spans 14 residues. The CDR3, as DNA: TGTGCCAGCAGCTACAGGGCAGGGACCGGGGAGCTGTTTTTT. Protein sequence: CASSYRAGTGELFF. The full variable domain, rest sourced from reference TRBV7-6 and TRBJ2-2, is GAGVSQSPRYKVTKRGQDVALRCDPISGHVSLYWYRQALGQGPEFLTYFNYEAQQDKSGLPNDRFSAERPEGSISTLTIQRTEQRDSAMYRCASSYRAGTGELFFGEGSRLTVL.

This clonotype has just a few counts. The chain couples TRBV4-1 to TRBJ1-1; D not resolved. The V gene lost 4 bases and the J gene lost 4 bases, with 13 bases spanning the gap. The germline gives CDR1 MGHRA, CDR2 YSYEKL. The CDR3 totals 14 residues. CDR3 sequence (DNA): TGCGCCAGCAGCCCCCCCTCCAGGAGCACTGAAGCTTTCTTT. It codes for CASSPPSRSTEAFF.

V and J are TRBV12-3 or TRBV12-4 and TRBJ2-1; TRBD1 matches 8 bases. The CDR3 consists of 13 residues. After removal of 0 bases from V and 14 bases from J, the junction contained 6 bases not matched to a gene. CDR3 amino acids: CASSLAKNRGEFF. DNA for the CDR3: TGTGCCAGCAGTTTAGCCAAGAACAGGGGGGAGTTCTTC.

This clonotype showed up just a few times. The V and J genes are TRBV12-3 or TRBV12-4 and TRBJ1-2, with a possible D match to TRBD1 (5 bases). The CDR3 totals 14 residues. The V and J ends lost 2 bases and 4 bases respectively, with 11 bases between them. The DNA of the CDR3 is TGTGCCAGCAGTTTACAGGGTCCTTTCTATGGCTACACCTTC. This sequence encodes CASSLQGPFYGYTF.